The next 27 T cell receptor beta chains were all read from a single sample in a study of radiation and T cells in renal cell carcinoma. The time point was: blood 2 weeks post-SBRT. The treatment denotes: 15 Gy SBRT to primary tumor, nephrectomy 4 weeks later. Profiled with immunoSEQ multiplex PCR; TCRdb holds only in-frame clones, not every one. The table shows roughly 150,000 clones, with roughly 86% occurring only once. The sample was blood, taken from a patient whose treatment included radiotherapy and nephrectomy. All receptors come from a woman in her 50s with renal cell carcinoma.

The chain links TRBV5-6 to TRBJ2-3, with 8 bases identical to TRBD1. This CDR3 has 14 residues. Germline CDR1 SGHDT, CDR2 YYEEEE. J was trimmed by 4 bases and V by 8 bases; bases with no gene match: 9. The CDR3 is CASRTGKFSDTQYF. The CDR3 DNA reads TGTGCCAGTCGGACAGGGAAATTCTCAGATACGCAGTATTTT.

V usage is TRBV6-6 and J usage is TRBJ1-6; 7 positions agree with TRBD1. V shed 0 bases, J shed 9 bases, and the junction held 5 bases outside the gene matches. Germline V lookup: CDR1 MNHNY, CDR2 SVGAGI (reference sequence). This CDR3 is 15 amino acids long. CDR3 region: CASSYSGTATSPLHF. The CDR3 DNA is TGTGCCAGCAGTTACTCTGGGACAGCTACTTCACCCCTCCACTTT.

A word on this clone: Different DNA sequences within this sample yield the same CDR3. The chain links TRBV7-2 to TRBJ2-3; D gene ambiguous. Trimming cost V 3 bases and J 2 bases, with 0 bases left between them. CDR3 length: 11 amino acids. Germline CDR1 and CDR2: SGHTA and FQGNSA. CDR3 sequence reads: CASSFTDTQYF. CDR3 DNA: TGTGCCAGCAGCTTCACAGATACGCAGTATTTT.

V usage is TRBV5-1 and J usage is TRBJ1-1, with a possible D match to TRBD1 (6 bases). CDR3 length: 15 amino acids. V lost 3 bases and J lost 1, with 13 bases in between. Germline lookup yields CDR1 SGHRS and CDR2 YFSETQ. The CDR3 DNA reads TGCGCCAGCAGCTCACTGACAGGAGGGAACACTGAAGCTTTCTTT. The encoded protein is CASSSLTGGNTEAFF.

The chain has TRBV30 and TRBJ1-5; tentative D call: TRBD1 (5 bases). Germline lookup yields CDR1 GTSNPN and CDR2 SVGIG (reference sequence). The CDR3 loop spans 14 amino acids. The V and J ends lost 0 bases and 7 bases respectively, with 13 bases between them. The CDR3 nucleotides are TGTGCCTGGAGTGTAGGGGAGTTCGGCCAGCCCCAGCATTTT. This gives the protein CAWSVGEFGQPQHF. The full variable domain, rest sourced from reference TRBV30 and TRBJ1-5, is SQTIHQWPATLVQPVGSPLSLECTVEGTSNPNLYWYRQAAGRGLQLLFYSVGIGQISSEVPQNLSASRPQDRQFILSSKKLLLSDSGFYLCAWSVGEFGQPQHFGDGTRLSIL.

The chain couples TRBV15 to TRBJ2-7; TRBD1 matches at 7 bases. Germline V gene sequence: CDR1 LNHNV, CDR2 YYDKDF (reference sequence). The CDR3 contains 13 residues. With V trimmed by 2 bases and J by 4 bases, 2 bases remained unmatched. The CDR3 reads CATSRQGDYEQYF. In DNA form, the CDR3 reads TGTGCCACCAGCAGACAGGGGGATTACGAGCAGTACTTC.

The CDR3 DNA reads TGTGCCAGCAGTTACAGACTCCAAGGGTCCTACAATGAGCAGTTCTTC. It is translated as CASSYRLQGSYNEQFF. The V and J genes are TRBV6-5 and TRBJ2-1; no reliable D call. The germline V and J ends were trimmed by 2 bases and 1 base, with 12 bases remaining between them. CDR3 size: 16 residues. Germline V gives CDR1 MNHEY, CDR2 SVGAGI.

V usage is TRBV18 and J usage is TRBJ1-5; TRBD1 matches at 7 bases. Germline CDR1 and CDR2: KGHSH and LQKENI. Germline trimming cut 5 bases from V and 0 bases from J; bases unmatched to any gene: 13. CDR3 length: 18 amino acids. The CDR3, as DNA: TGTGCCAGCTCATTAGAATTGACAGGGACTTATAGCAATCAGCCCCAGCATTTT. Amino acid sequence: CASSLELTGTYSNQPQHF.

The chain employs TRBV19 and TRBJ1-4; 7 nucleotides line up with TRBD1. Germline V gives CDR1 LNHDA, CDR2 SQIVND (reference sequence). The CDR3 contains 16 residues. V was pared by 3 bases and J by 4 bases, with 8 bases of the junction left unmatched. For the CDR3, the DNA is TGTGCCAGTAGTATCAAAACAGGGGCCTTTAATGAAAAACTGTTTTTT. It specifies CASSIKTGAFNEKLFF.

The chain is built from TRBV7-8 and TRBJ2-2, with D uncertain. Germline V gene data show CDR1 as SGHVS and CDR2 as FQNEAQ. The CDR3 consists of 17 residues. The ends were cut back, 5 bases at V and 0 bases at J, with 16 bases in the middle. CDR3 sequence reads: CASSASWGTANTGELFF. CDR3 coding DNA: TGTGCCAGCAGCGCTTCGTGGGGTACGGCGAACACCGGGGAGCTGTTTTTT.

The chain recombines TRBV14 with TRBJ2-1, with 8 bases matching TRBD2. Per the germline V gene, CDR1 is SGHDN and CDR2 is FVKESK. CDR3 length: 16 amino acids. Trimming took 4 bases from V and 4 from J; bases not matched to a gene: 9. DNA for the CDR3: TGTGCCAGCAGCCTAGAGGGGCTAGCGGGTTACAATGAGCAGTTCTTC. Translated, it gives CASSLEGLAGYNEQFF.

This clone was found once. This rearrangement joins TRBV19 to TRBJ1-1; D may be TRBD1 (5 bases). This CDR3 region has 10 residues. Germline V gives CDR1 LNHDA, CDR2 SQIVND (reference sequence). The V end lost 8 bases, the J end lost 5 bases, and 6 bases lay between the germline ends. This CDR3 reads CASWGTEAFF. CDR3 nucleotide sequence: TGTGCCAGTTGGGGGACTGAAGCTTTCTTT.

The genes are TRBV19 and TRBJ2-3; a weak D match, TRBD2 (7 bases). In germline, CDR1 is LNHDA, CDR2 SQIVND (reference sequence). Trimming took off 6 bases at V and 2 bases at J, with 18 bases between the two ends. The CDR3 extends over 16 amino acids. As DNA, the CDR3 is TGTGCCAGTAGCAACCCCTCGGGGGGCTTCACAGATACGCAGTATTTT. It translates to CASSNPSGGFTDTQYF.

The chain employs TRBV2 and TRBJ1-5; 8 bases map to TRBD1. There are 14 residues in the CDR3. Germline V gene lookup returns CDR1 SNHLY and CDR2 FYNNEI. Trimming cost V 3 bases and J 3 bases; bases outside gene matches: 1. The CDR3 reads CASSEGQVNQPQHF. The CDR3 DNA is TGTGCCAGCAGTGAGGGACAGGTCAATCAGCCCCAGCATTTT.

This chain connects TRBV11-2 to TRBJ2-7, with D maybe TRBD1 (6 bases). Trimming cost V 5 bases and J 1 base, with 12 bases left between them. This CDR3 is 14 amino acids long. Germline CDR1 SGHAT, CDR2 FQNNGV. CDR3 residues: CASSARDTSYEQYF. The CDR3 coding sequence is TGTGCCAGCAGCGCCAGGGACACATCCTACGAGCAGTACTTC.

A single count supports this clone. The chain is built from TRBV7-9 and TRBJ2-1; D is possibly TRBD2 (7 bases). Per the germline V gene, CDR1 is SEHNR and CDR2 is FQNEAQ (reference sequence). This CDR3 has 16 amino acids. Trimming stripped 4 bases from V and 0 bases from J, with 13 bases between. CDR3 nucleotides: TGTGCCAGCAGCTCCCGGGGAGGGGGCTCCTACAATGAGCAGTTCTTC. Protein: CASSSRGGGSYNEQFF.

V usage is TRBV4-1 and J usage is TRBJ2-1; 13 positions match TRBD2. The CDR3 loop spans 17 amino acids. Trimming took 3 bases from V and 0 from J; bases not matched to a gene: 2. The germline V gene encodes CDR1 MGHRA and CDR2 YSYEKL. The CDR3 nucleotides are TGCGCCAGCAGCCACCGACTAGCGGGGGGCTCCTACAATGAGCAGTTCTTC. This gives the protein CASSHRLAGGSYNEQFF.

The chain employs TRBV19 and TRBJ1-2, with TRBD1 identical over 9 bases. Germline CDR1 is LNHDA and CDR2 is SQIVND (reference sequence). V shed 4 bases and J 10 bases; nucleotides not matched to a gene: 10. The CDR3 consists of 14 residues. As DNA, the CDR3 is TGTGCCAGTAGTACCCTGGGACAGGGTATAGTCTACACCTTC. It codes for CASSTLGQGIVYTF.

The gene calls are TRBV11-1 and TRBJ2-7, with D perhaps matching TRBD1 or TRBD2 (5 bases each). Per germline, CDR1 SGHAT and CDR2 FQDESV (reference sequence). The CDR3 is 15 amino acids. V was clipped by 1 base and J by 6 bases, with 16 bases between them. The DNA for the CDR3 is TGTGCCAGCAGCTTAGACAGGTGGGGACGAACCGAGCAGTACTTC. Translated: CASSLDRWGRTEQYF.

The chain couples TRBV5-4 to TRBJ2-1; no firm D call. Trimming took 1 base from V and 15 from J, leaving 20 bases between them. CDR1 is SGHNT and CDR2 is YYREEE in the germline V gene (reference sequence). The CDR3 sequence is 14 residues long. The CDR3 coding sequence is TGTGCCAGCAGCTTGAAAGTGGACGGACGTAAGCTGTTCTTC. Translating it yields CASSLKVDGRKLFF.

The chain has TRBV5-1 and TRBJ2-1; tentative D call: TRBD2 (5 bases). The CDR3 length is 14 residues. V lost 0 bases and J 8 bases, leaving 12 bases between the germline ends. Germline CDR1 is SGHRS and CDR2 is YFSETQ. As DNA, the CDR3 is TGCGCCAGCAGCTTGGGAGGAGGAAGGGATGAGCAGTTCTTC. This translates into CASSLGGGRDEQFF.

This rearrangement joins TRBV12-5 to TRBJ2-7, with D tentatively TRBD2 (5 bases). The V gene lost 1 base and the J gene lost 6 bases, with 10 bases spanning the gap. The germline gives CDR1 LGHNT, CDR2 FRNRAP. The CDR3 extends over 13 amino acids. The DNA of the CDR3 is TGTGCTAGTGGTTTGGGAGGGATACGCGAGCAGTACTTC. Translating it yields CASGLGGIREQYF.

This clone was recorded only once. The CDR3 nucleotides read TGTGCCAGCAGCTTAACGAGGCACGAGCAGTACTTC. As protein: CASSLTRHEQYF. This sequence joins TRBV7-2 and TRBJ2-7, with D hard to call. V was trimmed by 2 bases and J by 5 bases, leaving 7 bases between them. This CDR3 has 12 amino acids. Germline CDR1 SGHTA, CDR2 FQGNSA.

This clone has a single count. The rearrangement joins TRBV14 to TRBJ1-5, with 10 bases fitting TRBD1. Losses at the gene ends were 1 base for V and 6 bases for J; bases not matched to a gene: 12. From germline, CDR1 is SGHDN and CDR2 FVKESK. The CDR3 has 18 amino acids. CDR3 loop: CASSQVLPPGQGRQPQHF. CDR3 nucleotide sequence: TGTGCCAGCAGCCAAGTCTTACCTCCGGGACAGGGGCGTCAGCCCCAGCATTTT.

This chain joins TRBV19 and TRBJ1-5; D remains unclear. V was shortened by 1 base and J by 9 bases, with 7 bases between the two germline ends. Germline CDR1 is LNHDA and CDR2 is SQIVND (reference sequence). The CDR3 is made up of 12 amino acids. In DNA, the CDR3 is TGTGCCAGTAGTATAGTCAACCGGCCCCAGCATTTT. Its protein is CASSIVNRPQHF.

The chain couples TRBV6-1 to TRBJ2-1; D perhaps matches TRBD2 (6 bases). This CDR3 region has 16 residues. V lost 0 bases and J lost 2, with 11 bases in between. Germline V gene lookup returns CDR1 MNHNS and CDR2 SASEGT. CDR3 in amino acids: CASSEAETRAYNEQFF. In DNA form, the CDR3 reads TGTGCCAGCAGTGAAGCGGAGACTAGGGCCTACAATGAGCAGTTCTTC.

The chain links TRBV7-2 to TRBJ2-2, with TRBD1 matching 7 bases. The V and J ends lost 5 bases and 6 bases, in that order; junction bases with no gene match: 9. Germline V gene lookup returns CDR1 SGHTA and CDR2 FQGNSA. There are 15 residues in the CDR3. CDR3 in amino acids: CASSRSGTEPGELFF. The CDR3 bases are TGTGCCAGCAGCCGCTCCGGGACAGAGCCCGGGGAGCTGTTTTTT.